The 8 T cell receptor beta chains reported below all come from one sample, sequenced in a study of T-cell memory formation after mild COVID-19 (dated by TCRdb to the early 2020s). Library preparation used 5' RACE. Sequencing instrument: Illumina NovaSeq 6000. TCRdb ran its own pipeline on the public reads, namely fastp trimming at Q25 and MiXCR clone calling, and kept in-frame beta chains. CDR3 protein sequences are deduplicated, and each keeps its most common genes and DNA. This sample comprises 470,000 or so distinct CDR3 sequences, over 15% of them detected only once. Of the sample, more than 8% falls within the top ten clones. The sequenced sample consisted of PBMCs or a T cell subset sorted from them (not recorded which). The receptors were gathered from an adult woman who had mild COVID-19 (a few samples of this study predate the infection). The sample titles of this study are shuffled in the database, so cell type and time point are left out; the donor was told from shared clones.

This clonotype was recorded a few times. The J gene is TRBJ1-1, the V gene TRBV7-9; D gene ambiguous. Germline V gene sequence: CDR1 SEHNR, CDR2 FQNEAQ (reference sequence). The CDR3 extends over 11 amino acids. Trimming cost V 7 bases and J 1 base, with 4 bases left between them. The CDR3 DNA reads as TGTGCCAGCAACCAGAACACTGAAGCTTTCTTT. Its protein is CASNQNTEAFF.

The V and J genes are TRBV6-2 or TRBV6-3 and TRBJ1-2, with a possible D match to TRBD1 (6 bases). CDR1 is MNHEY, CDR2 SVGEGT, per germline. V lost 5 bases and J 2 bases, leaving 18 bases between the germline ends. This CDR3 region has 16 residues. The CDR3 loop is CASSTNPGQVNYGYTF. The CDR3 coding sequence is TGTGCCAGCAGTACGAACCCGGGACAAGTAAACTATGGCTACACCTTC.

This clonotype came up many times. The chain carries TRBV29-1 and TRBJ2-7, with TRBD1 identical over 8 bases. The J segment lost 3 bases and the V segment lost 6 bases, leaving 7 bases of the junction unmatched. CDR1 SQVTM and CDR2 ANQGSEA come from the germline V gene. This CDR3 comprises 13 residues. CDR3 DNA sequence: TGCAGCGTCGGACAGGGAACCTACTACGAGCAGTACTTC. As protein: CSVGQGTYYEQYF.

The chain is built from TRBV7-2 and TRBJ1-6, with 9 positions matching TRBD1. Germline values: CDR1 SGHTA, CDR2 FQGNSA. The CDR3 is 14 residues long. Trimming took 5 bases from V and 7 from J; bases not matched to a gene: 3. CDR3 DNA: TGTGCCAGCAGCAACGACAGGGGGAATTCACCCCTCCACTTT. As protein: CASSNDRGNSPLHF.

This clonotype appeared many times. The CDR3 loop is CASSPGDTNTEQYF. The CDR3 DNA reads as TGTGCCAGCAGCCCGGGTGACACGAACACCGAGCAGTACTTC. The chain couples TRBV9 to TRBJ2-7; the D is unclear. The CDR3 length is 14 residues. Germline CDR1 SGDLS, CDR2 YYNGEE. Trimming removed 4 bases from V and 6 bases from J, with 17 bases in between.

This clonotype showed up just a few times. The chain joins TRBV5-4 to TRBJ2-3; TRBD2 matches at 7 bases. This CDR3 is 15 amino acids long. V lost 5 bases, J lost 4 bases, and 10 bases stayed unmatched. The germline V gene has CDR1 SGHNT and CDR2 YYREEE (reference sequence). The CDR3 DNA reads TGTGCCAGCAGTGCCGCGGGAGATCACGCAGATACGCAGTATTTT. Protein: CASSAAGDHADTQYF.

In its sample, this clonotype was seen a few times. V and J are TRBV24-1 and TRBJ2-3, with 7 nucleotides matching TRBD1. From germline, CDR1 is KGHDR and CDR2 SFDVKD. This CDR3 has 13 residues. V shed 7 bases, J shed 4 bases, and the junction held 4 bases outside the gene matches. The DNA for the CDR3 is TGTGCCACCAGCCTAGGGGGCCCAGATACGCAGTATTTT. It encodes CATSLGGPDTQYF.

This clonotype has just a few counts. In DNA form, the CDR3 reads TGTGCCAGCAGCCAATCAGGGACTGGCTACACCTTC. It translates to CASSQSGTGYTF. This chain links TRBV3-1 with TRBJ1-2; D might be TRBD1 (5 bases). Trimming removed 2 bases from V and 7 bases from J, with 8 bases in between. The CDR3 has 12 amino acids. Germline V gene sequence: CDR1 LGHDT, CDR2 YNNKEL (reference sequence).